What follows are 17 T cell receptor beta chains derived from one specimen sequenced in a study of PD-L1 blockade in urothelial cancer. The method was immunoSEQ multiplex PCR; TCRdb's version includes in-frame clones alone and lacks a portion of them. Of roughly 30,000 clones in the sample, 89% are singletons; the top ten hold over 6.5%. Time point here: peripheral blood 6 weeks after treatment start. The sample here was PBMCs, taken around atezolizumab (anti-PD-L1) treatment. These receptors were collected from a man at least 80 years old with urothelial cancer.

The J gene is TRBJ2-3, the V gene TRBV25-1, with no clear D. The CDR3 is 12 residues long. V was clipped by 5 bases and J by 0 bases, with 3 bases between them. The germline V gene has CDR1 MGHDK and CDR2 SYGVNS. Here the CDR3 DNA reads TGTGCCAGCAGTTCTAGCACAGATACGCAGTATTTT. This encodes CASSSSTDTQYF.

This clone came up once. The chain employs TRBV7-2 and TRBJ2-5; no clear D gene. V lost 1 base and J lost 5, with 8 bases in between. Germline CDR1 SGHTA, CDR2 FQGNSA. CDR3 length: 13 residues. The DNA for the CDR3 is TGTGCCAGCAGCTTAGGATTCCGGGAGACCCAGTACTTC. This sequence encodes CASSLGFRETQYF.

The chain links TRBV9 to TRBJ2-7; TRBD1 aligns across 9 bases. The CDR3 loop spans 15 amino acids. CDR1 SGDLS and CDR2 YYNGEE come from the germline V gene. Unmatched junction bases numbered 4, after V lost 0 bases and J lost 3 bases. CDR3 in amino acids: CASSVGWDRVYEQYF. Here the CDR3 DNA reads TGTGCCAGCAGCGTAGGTTGGGACAGGGTCTACGAGCAGTACTTC. Supplemented by reference TRBV9 and TRBJ2-7, the full variable domain reads DSGVTQTPKHLITATGQRVTLRCSPRSGDLSVYWYQQSLDQGLQFLIQYYNGEERAKGNILERFSAQQFPDLHSELNLSSLELGDSALYFCASSVGWDRVYEQYFGPGTRLTVT.

The CDR3 protein is CASNGGSTDTQYF. CDR3 nucleotide sequence: TGTGCCAGCAATGGGGGCAGCACAGATACGCAGTATTTT. This sequence joins TRBV2 and TRBJ2-3; perhaps TRBD1 as D (6 bases). The germline CDR1 and CDR2 sequences are SNHLY and FYNNEI. This CDR3 has 13 residues. Trimming took off 7 bases at V and 0 bases at J, with 8 bases between the two ends.

The V gene is TRBV5-1, the J gene TRBJ1-1, with D possibly TRBD1 on 5 matching bases. Germline CDR1 is SGHRS and CDR2 is YFSETQ. CDR3 size: 12 residues. V was pared by 2 bases and J by 10 bases, with 12 bases between. The CDR3 protein is CASSFGTGGAFF. For the CDR3, the DNA is TGCGCCAGCAGCTTTGGGACCGGGGGAGCTTTCTTT.

In this sample, this clone turned up a few times. The chain links TRBV30 to TRBJ2-7; 12 bases match TRBD2. In germline, CDR1 is GTSNPN, CDR2 SVGIG (reference sequence). V was pared by 4 bases and J by 6 bases, with 13 bases of the junction left unmatched. The CDR3 is made up of 16 amino acids. The CDR3 here is CAWMFSGLAGSGEQYF. Written as DNA, the CDR3 is TGTGCCTGGATGTTCTCTGGACTAGCGGGATCCGGCGAGCAGTACTTC.

DNA for the CDR3: TGTGCCAGCAGAAGGGAGCAACTCAACCCTAGCAATCAGCCCCAGCATTTT. Translation gives CASRREQLNPSNQPQHF. J is TRBJ1-5 and V is TRBV5-8; D is unresolved. Germline V gives CDR1 SGHTS, CDR2 YDEGEE. The CDR3 runs 17 residues. The V end lost 5 bases, the J end lost 0 bases, and 18 bases lay between the germline ends.

The chain carries TRBV19 and TRBJ2-2; TRBD1 agrees at 10 bases. Germline-derived CDR1 and CDR2 are LNHDA and SQIVND (reference sequence). CDR3 length equals 15 residues. Trimming cost V 5 bases and J 8 bases; bases outside gene matches: 8. CDR3: CASSETGGLRGELFF. In DNA, the CDR3 is TGTGCCAGTAGTGAGACAGGGGGCCTTCGGGGGGAGCTGTTTTTT.

The J gene is TRBJ1-5, the V gene TRBV10-2; D might be TRBD1 (6 bases). Between the trimmed V and J ends, which lost 7 bases and 4 bases, there was a span of 11 bases. CDR1 and CDR2 from the germline V gene are WSHSY and SAAADI. CDR3 length equals 13 residues. The CDR3: CASKGVHNQPQHF. The CDR3, as DNA: TGCGCCAGCAAGGGGGTGCATAATCAGCCCCAGCATTTT.

The V call is TRBV19, the J call TRBJ2-7; TRBD2 is a possible D gene (6 bases). CDR3 length: 14 residues. V was clipped by 3 bases and J by 6 bases, with 15 bases between them. Germline-derived CDR1 and CDR2 are LNHDA and SQIVND (reference sequence). The CDR3, as DNA: TGTGCCAGTAGTATGGAGGGTTCCCCTTCCGAGCAGTACTTC. Protein product: CASSMEGSPSEQYF. The full variable domain, completed using reference TRBV19 and TRBJ2-7, is DGGITQSPKYLFRKEGQNVTLSCEQNLNHDAMYWYRQDPGQGLRLIYYSQIVNDFQKGDIAEGYSVSREKKESFPLTVTSAQKNPTAFYLCASSMEGSPSEQYFGPGTRLTVT.

The chain carries TRBV10-3 and TRBJ1-3; 7 positions match TRBD1. This CDR3 comprises 14 residues. CDR1 ENHRY and CDR2 SYGVKD come from the germline V gene. The V gene end was trimmed by 6 bases and the J gene end by 1 base; junction bases not matched to a gene: 3. The CDR3 region is CAISSQGSGNTIYF. CDR3 nucleotide sequence: TGTGCCATCAGCTCACAGGGGTCTGGAAACACCATATATTTT.

J is TRBJ2-2 and V is TRBV7-2, with TRBD1 matching 10 bases. Unmatched junction bases numbered 9, after V lost 5 bases and J lost 6 bases. From germline, CDR1 is SGHTA and CDR2 FQGNSA. The CDR3 loop spans 16 amino acids. The CDR3 sequence: CASSRRTGGGAGELFF. CDR3 nucleotides: TGTGCCAGCAGCAGACGGACAGGGGGAGGGGCCGGGGAGCTGTTTTTT.

The CDR3 loop is CASSSTQGPPNYEQYF. The CDR3 coding sequence is TGTGCCAGCAGTTCCACCCAGGGTCCTCCGAACTACGAGCAGTACTTC. This chain uses TRBV5-4 with TRBJ2-7; D possibly corresponds to TRBD1 (5 bases). The CDR3 totals 16 residues. The V gene's germline CDR1 is SGHNT and CDR2 YYREEE (reference sequence). The V gene lost 5 bases and the J gene lost 3 bases, with 21 bases spanning the gap.

J is TRBJ1-1 and V is TRBV7-8; TRBD1 might be the D (5 bases). The ends were cut back, 5 bases at V and 1 base at J, with 11 bases in the middle. In germline, CDR1 is SGHVS, CDR2 FQNEAQ. CDR3 length: 14 amino acids. The CDR3, as DNA: TGTGCCAGCAGCCTCCCGACAGAGAACACTGAAGCTTTCTTT. Translated: CASSLPTENTEAFF.

The V gene is TRBV7-2, the J gene TRBJ2-7; 8 nucleotides line up with TRBD1. CDR1 is SGHTA, CDR2 FQGNSA, per germline. J gave up 0 bases and V 5 bases, and 6 bases lay outside the gene matches. This CDR3 comprises 15 residues. The CDR3 DNA follows: TGTGCCAGCAGCCGCAGGGGGCCGGGCTCCTACGAGCAGTACTTC. Residues: CASSRRGPGSYEQYF.

The chain recombines TRBV10-1 with TRBJ2-7; D is perhaps TRBD2 (6 bases). V dropped 0 bases and J dropped 13 bases, with 19 bases sitting between them. CDR3 size: 14 residues. The germline V gene encodes CDR1 WNHNN and CDR2 SYGVQD (reference sequence). The CDR3 nucleotides read TGCGCCAGCAGTGAGTCGGCGGGGAACCCGCAGTACTACTTC. It specifies CASSESAGNPQYYF.

V and J are TRBV5-1 and TRBJ2-3; 8 positions match TRBD1. This CDR3 spans 16 amino acids. With V trimmed by 4 bases and J by 0 bases, 7 bases remained unmatched. Germline lookup yields CDR1 SGHRS and CDR2 YFSETQ. CDR3 sequence reads: CASSPGQGSSTDTQYF. In DNA form, the CDR3 reads TGCGCCAGCAGCCCCGGACAGGGCTCTAGCACAGATACGCAGTATTTT. The variable domain in full, completed from reference TRBV5-1 and TRBJ2-3, reads KAGVTQTPRYLIKTRGQQVTLSCSPISGHRSVSWYQQTPGQGLQFLFEYFSETQRNKGNFPGRFSGRQFSNSRSEMNVSTLELGDSALYLCASSPGQGSSTDTQYFGPGTRLTVL.